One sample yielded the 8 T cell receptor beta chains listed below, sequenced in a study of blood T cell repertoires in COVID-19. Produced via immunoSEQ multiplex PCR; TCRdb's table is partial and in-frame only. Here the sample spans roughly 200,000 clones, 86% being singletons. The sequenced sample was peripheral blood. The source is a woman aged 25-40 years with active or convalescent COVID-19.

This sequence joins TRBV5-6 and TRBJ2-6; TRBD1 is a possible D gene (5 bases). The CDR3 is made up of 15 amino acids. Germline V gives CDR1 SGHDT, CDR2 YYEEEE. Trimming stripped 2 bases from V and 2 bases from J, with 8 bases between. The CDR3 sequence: CASSFRQTGANVLTF. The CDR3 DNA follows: TGTGCCAGCAGCTTTCGACAGACTGGGGCCAACGTCCTGACTTTC.

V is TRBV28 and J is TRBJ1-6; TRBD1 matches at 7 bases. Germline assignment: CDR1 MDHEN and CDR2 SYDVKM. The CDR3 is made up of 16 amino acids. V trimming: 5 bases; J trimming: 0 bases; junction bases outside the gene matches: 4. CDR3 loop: CASSPTGNSYNSPLHF. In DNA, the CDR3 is TGTGCCAGCAGTCCGACAGGGAACTCCTATAATTCACCCCTCCACTTT. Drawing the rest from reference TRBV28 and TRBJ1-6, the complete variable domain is DVKVTQSSRYLVKRTGEKVFLECVQDMDHENMFWYRQDPGLGLRLIYFSYDVKMKEKGDIPEGYSVSREKKERFSLILESASTNQTSMYLCASSPTGNSYNSPLHFGNGTRLTVT.

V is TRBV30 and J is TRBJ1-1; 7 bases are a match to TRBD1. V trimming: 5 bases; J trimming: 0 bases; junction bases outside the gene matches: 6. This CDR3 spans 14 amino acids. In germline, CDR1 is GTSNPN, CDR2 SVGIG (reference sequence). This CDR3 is CAWARQGMNTEAFF. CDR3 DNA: TGTGCCTGGGCTCGACAGGGAATGAACACTGAAGCTTTCTTT.

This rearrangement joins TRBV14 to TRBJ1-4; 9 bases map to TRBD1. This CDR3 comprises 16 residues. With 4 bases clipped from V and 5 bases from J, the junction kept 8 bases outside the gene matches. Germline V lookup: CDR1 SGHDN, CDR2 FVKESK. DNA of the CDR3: TGTGCCAGCAGCCGCCATTCCGGGACAGGGAATGAAAAACTGTTTTTT. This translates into CASSRHSGTGNEKLFF. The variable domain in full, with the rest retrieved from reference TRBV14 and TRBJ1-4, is EAGVTQFPSHSVIEKGQTVTLRCDPISGHDNLYWYRRVMGKEIKFLLHFVKESKQDESGMPNNRFLAERTGGTYSTLKVQPAELEDSGVYFCASSRHSGTGNEKLFFGSGTQLSVL.

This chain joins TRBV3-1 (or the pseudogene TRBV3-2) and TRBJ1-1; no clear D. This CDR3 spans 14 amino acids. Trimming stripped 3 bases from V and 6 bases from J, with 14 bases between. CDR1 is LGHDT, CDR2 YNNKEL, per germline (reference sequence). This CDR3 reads CASSQTGGRAEAFF. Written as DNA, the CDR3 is TGTGCCAGCAGCCAGACCGGCGGGAGGGCTGAAGCTTTCTTT.

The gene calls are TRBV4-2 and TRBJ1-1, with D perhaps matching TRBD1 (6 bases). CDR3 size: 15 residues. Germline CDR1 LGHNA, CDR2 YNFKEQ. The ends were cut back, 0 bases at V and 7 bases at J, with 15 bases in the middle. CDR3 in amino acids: CASSQDLQGLGEAFF. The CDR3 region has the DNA TGTGCCAGCAGCCAAGATTTACAGGGTTTGGGTGAAGCTTTCTTT.

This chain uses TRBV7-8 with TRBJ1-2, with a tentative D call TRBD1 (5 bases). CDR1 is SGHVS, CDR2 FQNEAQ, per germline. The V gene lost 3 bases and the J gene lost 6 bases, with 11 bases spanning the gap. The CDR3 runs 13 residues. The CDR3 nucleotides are TGTGCCAGCAGCTTCTTAGGGGATAATGGCTACACCTTC. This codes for CASSFLGDNGYTF.

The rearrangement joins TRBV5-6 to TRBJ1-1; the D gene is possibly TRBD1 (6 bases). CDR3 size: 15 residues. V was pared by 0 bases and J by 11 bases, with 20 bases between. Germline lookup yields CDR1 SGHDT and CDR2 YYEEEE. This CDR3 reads CASSLGIQGSRSAFF. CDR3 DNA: TGTGCCAGCAGCTTGGGAATCCAGGGGAGCAGGAGCGCTTTCTTT.